A single sample is the source of the 18 T cell receptor beta chains below, sequenced in a study of control samples from healthy donors and cancer patients. The repertoire was sequenced with immunoSEQ multiplex PCR; TCRdb's copy has only in-frame clones and lacks some. In the table there are tens of thousands of clones, about 93% of which are singletons. Sequenced: blood. The receptors come from a woman between 45 and 60 years old in good health.

This chain links TRBV4-3 with TRBJ1-5; D may be TRBD1 (5 bases). This CDR3 contains 15 residues. V dropped 0 bases and J dropped 4 bases, with 10 bases sitting between them. Germline V CDR1 and CDR2: LGHNA, YSLEER. The CDR3 region has the DNA TGCGCCAGCAGCCAAGACGCGCAGGGTAATCAGCCCCAGCATTTT. This gives the protein CASSQDAQGNQPQHF.

A single count supports this clone. V gene TRBV6-5 combines with J gene TRBJ1-4; 9 nucleotides agree with TRBD1. The CDR3 consists of 14 residues. From germline, CDR1 is MNHEY and CDR2 SVGAGI. V was pared by 5 bases and J by 8 bases, with 6 bases of the junction left unmatched. The chain's CDR3 is CASSNRGLGEKLFF. As DNA, the CDR3 is TGTGCCAGCAGTAACAGGGGGCTAGGGGAAAAACTGTTTTTT.

The J gene is TRBJ2-1, the V gene TRBV9; D not certain. The CDR3 contains 16 residues. V was cut by 0 bases and J by 0 bases, with 10 bases left in between. The V gene's germline CDR1 is SGDLS and CDR2 YYNGEE. CDR3 amino acids: CASSVDGGRSYNEQFF. The CDR3 nucleotides are TGTGCCAGCAGCGTAGATGGCGGACGCTCCTACAATGAGCAGTTCTTC.

The CDR3 nucleotides read TGTGCCATCAGTGAGGGGACAGCTAGGACTGAAGCTTTCTTT. This sequence encodes CAISEGTARTEAFF. The chain links TRBV10-3 to TRBJ1-1; 7 positions match TRBD1. CDR3 size: 14 residues. V dropped 2 bases and J dropped 5; count of bases not matched to a gene: 5. Germline assignment: CDR1 ENHRY and CDR2 SYGVKD.

The chain carries TRBV7-8 and TRBJ1-2, with TRBD1 identical over 7 bases. The junction had 10 bases not matched to a gene; V was cut back by 5 bases and J by 7 bases. Germline lookup yields CDR1 SGHVS and CDR2 FQNEAQ. The CDR3 runs 14 residues. DNA of the CDR3: TGTGCCAGCAGCCCCCGGGACAGTGTATTTGGCTACACCTTC. Translating gives CASSPRDSVFGYTF.

The chain joins TRBV19 to TRBJ1-6; 7 positions agree with TRBD1. V trimming: 6 bases; J trimming: 14 bases; junction bases outside the gene matches: 19. The CDR3 loop spans 16 amino acids. CDR1 LNHDA and CDR2 SQIVND come from the germline V gene (reference sequence). The CDR3 region has the DNA TGTGCCAGTAGCCCAAGGGGCAGGGGGGCGTCTATGGCCCTCCACTTT. This sequence encodes CASSPRGRGASMALHF.

The CDR3 loop is CASSFFPLTGYYGYTF. CDR3 nucleotides: TGTGCCAGCAGTTTCTTTCCTCTGACAGGGTACTATGGCTACACCTTC. The J gene is TRBJ1-2, the V gene TRBV27; 7 bases line up with TRBD1. The ends lost 3 bases at V and 3 bases at J; junction bases unmatched: 10. CDR1 MNHEY and CDR2 SMNVEV come from the germline V gene (reference sequence). The CDR3 extends over 16 amino acids.

V and J are TRBV1 and TRBJ2-4; TRBD2, the table's D call, was not compared with the DNA. TRBV1 is reported as a pseudogene. CDR3 size: 14 residues. The CDR3 nucleotides are TGCACCAGCAGCTCCCGGACTAGCAAAAACATTCAGTACTTC. Protein product: CTSSSRTSKNIQYF.

A word on this clone: This CDR3 is also generated by other DNA sequences in the sample. The chain is built from TRBV5-4 and TRBJ2-7; weak D call: TRBD2 (7 bases). The ends were cut back, 0 bases at V and 7 bases at J, with 17 bases in the middle. Per the germline V gene, CDR1 is SGHNT and CDR2 is YYREEE (reference sequence). CDR3 length equals 15 residues. This CDR3 reads CASSLEGPRGGEQYF. DNA for the CDR3: TGTGCCAGCAGCTTGGAGGGTCCGAGGGGGGGGGAGCAGTACTTC.

The genes are TRBV6-6 and TRBJ2-7; 7 positions agree with TRBD2. Germline CDR1 and CDR2: MNHNY and SVGAGI (reference sequence). Trimming took 0 bases from V and 5 from J; bases not matched to a gene: 10. This CDR3 region has 16 residues. The CDR3 DNA reads as TGTGCCAGCAGTTACTCGGGGAGGGGATCGAAGAACGAGCAGTACTTC. Translating gives CASSYSGRGSKNEQYF.

This CDR3 is CASSDGGNAGANVLTF. CDR3 nucleotide sequence: TGTGCCAGCAGTGATGGGGGGAACGCTGGGGCCAACGTCCTGACTTTC. The rearrangement links TRBV6-1 to TRBJ2-6; D possibly corresponds to TRBD2 (6 bases). The CDR3 consists of 16 residues. Trimming took off 3 bases at V and 2 bases at J, with 11 bases between the two ends. Germline values: CDR1 MNHNS, CDR2 SASEGT.

The chain couples TRBV5-4 to TRBJ2-5; 8 bases match TRBD2. The CDR3 has 15 residues. The ends lost 2 bases at V and 2 bases at J; junction bases unmatched: 5. Germline lookup yields CDR1 SGHNT and CDR2 YYREEE (reference sequence). In DNA, the CDR3 is TGTGCCAGCAGCTTTCAAGCGGGAGTTCAAGAGACCCAGTACTTC. It is translated as CASSFQAGVQETQYF.

The V gene is TRBV5-1, the J gene TRBJ1-2; perhaps TRBD1 as D (5 bases). From germline, CDR1 is SGHRS and CDR2 YFSETQ. The germline V and J ends were trimmed by 0 bases and 7 bases, with 10 bases remaining between them. The CDR3 consists of 13 residues. In DNA, the CDR3 is TGCGCCAGCAGCTTGGGTCAGGGCGGTGGCTACACCTTC. Amino acid sequence: CASSLGQGGGYTF.

The V gene is TRBV3-1 (or the pseudogene TRBV3-2), the J gene TRBJ2-1; TRBD1 aligns across 8 bases. Per germline, CDR1 LGHDT and CDR2 YNNKEL (reference sequence). The ends lost 1 base at V and 9 bases at J; junction bases unmatched: 8. The CDR3 totals 15 residues. The CDR3 here is CASSQAGGEVAEQFF. DNA of the CDR3: TGTGCCAGCAGCCAAGCAGGGGGCGAGGTAGCTGAGCAGTTCTTC.

This sequence joins TRBV7-2 and TRBJ1-1; D gene unclear. The V gene lost 1 base and the J gene lost 1 base, with 4 bases spanning the gap. Germline-derived CDR1 and CDR2 are SGHTA and FQGNSA. CDR3 length: 13 amino acids. CDR3 amino acids: CASSLVKNTEAFF. The CDR3 nucleotides read TGTGCCAGCAGCTTAGTCAAGAACACTGAAGCTTTCTTT.

CDR3 coding DNA: TGTGCCAGCAGCCGCGCCTTGTCCGTGAACACTGAAGCTTTCTTT. It codes for CASSRALSVNTEAFF. This chain connects TRBV7-8 to TRBJ1-1; D ambiguous. The CDR3 contains 15 residues. CDR1 is SGHVS and CDR2 is FQNEAQ in the germline V gene. V shed 5 bases and J shed 0 bases, with 13 bases lying between them.

The chain joins TRBV12-3 or TRBV12-4 to TRBJ1-2; D possibly corresponds to TRBD1 (6 bases). The CDR3 consists of 13 residues. Trimming pared 3 bases from V and 2 bases from J, leaving 7 bases between. The CDR3 DNA reads TGTGCCAGCAGTTTTGACAGGAACTATGGCTACACCTTC. Its protein product is CASSFDRNYGYTF.

The chain recombines TRBV27 with TRBJ2-2; 9 bases agree with TRBD2. Per germline, CDR1 MNHEY and CDR2 SMNVEV (reference sequence). V dropped 6 bases and J dropped 4; count of bases not matched to a gene: 6. The CDR3 is 15 amino acids. CDR3 residues: CASSRGGATTGELFF. Here the CDR3 DNA reads TGTGCCAGCAGCCGCGGGGGGGCGACCACCGGGGAGCTGTTTTTT.